The 29 T cell receptor beta chains in this list originate from one sample, sequenced in a study of blood T cell repertoires in COVID-19. Only in-frame clones appear in the TCRdb table, and some are missing; sequencing was by immunoSEQ multiplex PCR. Of 200,000 to 250,000 clones in the sample, around 83% are singletons; the top ten hold approximately 1.5%. Sequencing was done on a sample of peripheral blood. Receptors were obtained from a woman aged 40-49 years who had recovered from COVID-19.

This chain links TRBV5-6 with TRBJ1-4; D unclear. The CDR3 is 13 amino acids. Germline V gene data show CDR1 as SGHDT and CDR2 as YYEEEE. Trimming cost V 1 base and J 8 bases, with 9 bases left between them. In DNA, the CDR3 is TGTGCCAGCAGCTTGCTTAATAGCGAAAAACTGTTTTTT. This gives the protein CASSLLNSEKLFF.

The chain joins TRBV7-8 to TRBJ2-7; 11 positions match TRBD1. Trimming cost V 5 bases and J 5 bases; bases outside gene matches: 5. The length of the CDR3 is 14 residues. Germline V CDR1 and CDR2: SGHVS, FQNEAQ. The CDR3 DNA sequence: TGTGCCAGCAGCCCCGGACAGGGGGCTAACGAGCAGTACTTC. Protein sequence: CASSPGQGANEQYF. Drawing the rest from reference TRBV7-8 and TRBJ2-7, the complete variable domain is GAGVSQSPRYKVAKRGQDVALRCDPISGHVSLFWYQQALGQGPEFLTYFQNEAQLDKSGLPSDRFFAERPEGSVSTLKIQRTQQEDSAVYLCASSPGQGANEQYFGPGTRLTVT.

This clone is a singleton in its sample. V is TRBV30 and J is TRBJ1-4, with a weak D call TRBD1 (5 bases). CDR3 size: 15 residues. The germline CDR1 and CDR2 sequences are GTSNPN and SVGIG (reference sequence). V lost 4 bases and J lost 3, with 15 bases in between. CDR3 region: CAWNHGGLPNEKLFF. The DNA of the CDR3 is TGTGCCTGGAATCACGGGGGACTACCTAATGAAAAACTGTTTTTT.

The chain employs TRBV6-5 and TRBJ1-1; the D is unclear. Germline-derived CDR1 and CDR2 are MNHEY and SVGAGI. Trimming removed 0 bases at V and 0 bases at J, with 5 bases between. This CDR3 has 14 amino acids. The CDR3 loop reads CASSYSGVNTEAFF. In nucleotides, the CDR3 is TGTGCCAGCAGTTACTCGGGAGTGAACACTGAAGCTTTCTTT.

The chain recombines TRBV10-3 with TRBJ1-1; D possibly corresponds to TRBD1 (6 bases). V was pared by 0 bases and J by 1 base, with 12 bases between. The length of the CDR3 is 16 residues. Germline loops: CDR1 ENHRY, CDR2 SYGVKD. CDR3 region: CAISESTGLGNTEAFF. The CDR3 DNA follows: TGTGCCATCAGTGAGTCGACAGGTTTGGGGAACACTGAAGCTTTCTTT.

The chain couples TRBV19 to TRBJ2-1, with TRBD2 matching 10 bases. Germline V CDR1 and CDR2: LNHDA, SQIVND (reference sequence). CDR3 length: 15 amino acids. Trimming took 4 bases from V and 3 from J; bases not matched to a gene: 3. CDR3 sequence reads: CASSRTSGGYNEQFF. The CDR3 DNA sequence: TGTGCCAGTAGTAGGACTAGCGGAGGCTACAATGAGCAGTTCTTC.

This clone occurred once. The CDR3 region is CASSRGQGADYGYTF. CDR3 coding DNA: TGTGCCAGCAGCCGGGGGCAGGGGGCGGACTATGGCTACACCTTC. The rearrangement uses TRBV9 and TRBJ1-2; TRBD1 agrees at 8 bases. Per the germline V gene, CDR1 is SGDLS and CDR2 is YYNGEE. Trimming took 4 bases from V and 3 from J; bases not matched to a gene: 8. The CDR3 has 15 amino acids.

The CDR3 region has the DNA TGTGCCAGTAGTATAGGGACAGGGGACTACGAGCAGTACTTC. Translating gives CASSIGTGDYEQYF. The chain joins TRBV19 to TRBJ2-7; 9 bases are a match to TRBD1. The junction had 1 base not matched to a gene; V was cut back by 1 base and J by 3 bases. The CDR3 contains 14 residues. The V gene's germline CDR1 is LNHDA and CDR2 SQIVND (reference sequence).

This chain connects TRBV4-3 to TRBJ2-2; 7 bases fit TRBD1. V shed 3 bases and J 0 bases; nucleotides not matched to a gene: 1. The CDR3 loop spans 15 amino acids. CDR1 and CDR2 from the germline V gene are LGHNA and YSLEER. CDR3: CASSQGTANTGELFF. The CDR3, as DNA: TGCGCCAGCAGCCAGGGGACAGCGAACACCGGGGAGCTGTTTTTT.

This clone was observed a handful of times. The chain has TRBV10-3 and TRBJ1-1; D remains ambiguous. Trimming removed 4 bases from V and 3 bases from J, with 9 bases in between. Germline CDR1 ENHRY, CDR2 SYGVKD. This CDR3 is built from 13 residues. The CDR3 spells CAISVERDTEAFF. CDR3 nucleotide sequence: TGTGCCATCAGTGTAGAGAGAGACACTGAAGCTTTCTTT.

V and J are TRBV6-5 and TRBJ1-3; D is perhaps TRBD1 (5 bases). Germline CDR1 MNHEY, CDR2 SVGAGI. This CDR3 has 13 residues. The V end was cut by 8 bases, the J end by 2 bases, with 10 bases between. This CDR3 is CASRGWTGNTIYF. The CDR3 nucleotides are TGTGCCAGCCGGGGGTGGACTGGAAACACCATATATTTT.

V usage is TRBV3-1 (or the pseudogene TRBV3-2) and J usage is TRBJ1-5; 9 bases map to TRBD1. This CDR3 region has 15 residues. The germline V gene has CDR1 LGHDT and CDR2 YNNKEL (reference sequence). V shed 4 bases, J shed 4 bases, and the junction held 5 bases outside the gene matches. CDR3 region: CASSPTGGINQPQHF. DNA of the CDR3: TGTGCCAGCAGCCCGACAGGGGGTATAAATCAGCCCCAGCATTTT.

The chain employs TRBV10-1 and TRBJ1-3; D may be TRBD1 (6 bases). Between the trimmed V and J ends, which lost 3 bases and 0 bases, there was a span of 12 bases. The germline V gene has CDR1 WNHNN and CDR2 SYGVQD (reference sequence). This CDR3 is built from 16 residues. The CDR3: CASSDQGQSSGNTIYF. CDR3 nucleotides: TGCGCCAGCAGTGACCAAGGACAGTCCTCTGGAAACACCATATATTTT.

The genes are TRBV6-6 and TRBJ2-1, with 11 positions matching TRBD1. This CDR3 has 13 residues. V shed 10 bases, J shed 8 bases, and the junction held 7 bases outside the gene matches. Germline V gene data show CDR1 as MNHNY and CDR2 as SVGAGI (reference sequence). CDR3 coding DNA: TGTGCCACGGGGACAGGGGGGAGGGATGAGCAGTTCTTC. It yields the protein CATGTGGRDEQFF.

V gene TRBV9 combines with J gene TRBJ2-1; 11 bases match TRBD2. J gave up 4 bases and V 2 bases, and 20 bases lay outside the gene matches. CDR1 and CDR2 from the germline V gene are SGDLS and YYNGEE. The CDR3 consists of 21 residues. CDR3 sequence: CASSVSLAGGAFLGPYNEQFF. In nucleotides, the CDR3 is TGTGCCAGCAGCGTTTCGTTAGCGGGGGGGGCATTTTTGGGCCCTTACAATGAGCAGTTCTTC. Full variable domain (missing parts from reference TRBV9 and TRBJ2-1): DSGVTQTPKHLITATGQRVTLRCSPRSGDLSVYWYQQSLDQGLQFLIQYYNGEERAKGNILERFSAQQFPDLHSELNLSSLELGDSALYFCASSVSLAGGAFLGPYNEQFFGPGTRLTVL.

This chain joins TRBV13 and TRBJ1-3; maybe TRBD1 (6 bases). V was pared by 4 bases and J by 4 bases, with 14 bases between. CDR3 size: 15 residues. Per the germline V gene, CDR1 is PRHDT and CDR2 is FYEKMQ (reference sequence). The CDR3 DNA reads as TGTGCCAGCAGCTCCTCGGACAGATTCGGAAACACCATATATTTT. The encoded protein is CASSSSDRFGNTIYF. The full variable domain, its missing parts supplied by reference TRBV13 and TRBJ1-3, is AAGVIQSPRHLIKEKRETATLKCYPIPRHDTVYWYQQGPGQDPQFLISFYEKMQSDKGSIPDRFSAQQFSDYHSELNMSSLELGDSALYFCASSSSDRFGNTIYFGEGSWLTVV.

This clone showed up just a few times. The CDR3 DNA is TGTGCCAGCAGCCAAGAGGCTAGCGGGGGGGCTCAGTTCTTC. Amino acid sequence: CASSQEASGGAQFF. The chain uses TRBV3-1 (or the pseudogene TRBV3-2) and TRBJ2-1; 12 bases are shared with TRBD2. The CDR3 loop spans 14 amino acids. Germline CDR1 is LGHDT and CDR2 is YNNKEL (reference sequence). V dropped 0 bases and J dropped 13; count of bases not matched to a gene: 4.

V usage is TRBV19 and J usage is TRBJ2-1, with 12 bases matching TRBD1. In germline, CDR1 is LNHDA, CDR2 SQIVND (reference sequence). The V gene end was trimmed by 5 bases and the J gene end by 5 bases; junction bases not matched to a gene: 16. The CDR3 spans 19 residues. The CDR3 sequence: CASSPSSAGTGGDHNEQFF. CDR3 nucleotides: TGTGCCAGTAGTCCTTCTTCGGCCGGGACAGGGGGCGACCACAATGAGCAGTTCTTC.

The chain uses TRBV3-1 (or the pseudogene TRBV3-2) and TRBJ2-5, with D possibly being TRBD2 (5 bases). Per germline, CDR1 LGHDT and CDR2 YNNKEL (reference sequence). CDR3 length: 12 residues. The V and J ends lost 0 bases and 7 bases respectively, with 6 bases between them. The CDR3 nucleotides read TGTGCCAGCAGCCAAGAAGGAGGGACCCAGTACTTC. Protein: CASSQEGGTQYF.

V gene TRBV5-5 combines with J gene TRBJ1-4, with TRBD1 identical over 10 bases. CDR3 length equals 16 residues. Germline V lookup: CDR1 SGHKS, CDR2 YYEKEE (reference sequence). V lost 0 bases, J lost 5 bases, and 4 bases stayed unmatched. The CDR3 sequence: CASSLAGTGVNEKLFF. CDR3 in DNA: TGTGCCAGCAGCTTGGCGGGGACAGGGGTAAATGAAAAACTGTTTTTT.

This clone came up once. The chain carries TRBV3-1 (or the pseudogene TRBV3-2) and TRBJ1-3; D might be TRBD1 (5 bases). The V gene's germline CDR1 is LGHDT and CDR2 YNNKEL (reference sequence). The CDR3 is 16 amino acids. Trimming shortened V by 3 bases and J by 2 bases, and 14 bases separated the two germline ends. CDR3 sequence: CASSHSNRRTGNTIYF. CDR3 in DNA: TGTGCCAGCAGCCACAGCAACAGGAGAACTGGAAACACCATATATTTT.

The chain carries TRBV15 and TRBJ2-7; the match to TRBD1 covers 8 bases. V was pared by 4 bases and J by 6 bases, with 5 bases of the junction left unmatched. This CDR3 has 13 amino acids. CDR1 and CDR2 (germline): LNHNV, YYDKDF (reference sequence). The CDR3 nucleotides read TGTGCCACCAGCAACATGACAGGGGTCGAGCAGTACTTC. The encoded protein is CATSNMTGVEQYF.

The J gene is TRBJ2-7, the V gene TRBV7-8; D might be TRBD1 (5 bases). V lost 4 bases and J lost 4, with 11 bases in between. Germline V CDR1 and CDR2: SGHVS, FQNEAQ. This CDR3 comprises 13 residues. In DNA form, the CDR3 reads TGTGCCAGCAGCTCCAGGGCCGGGTACGAGCAGTACTTC. The encoded protein is CASSSRAGYEQYF.

The rearrangement uses TRBV9 and TRBJ2-2, with 9 nucleotides matching TRBD1. V lost 5 bases and J lost 4; bases outside the gene matches: 9. Germline V gives CDR1 SGDLS, CDR2 YYNGEE. The length of the CDR3 is 16 residues. The CDR3: CASRLSGTGPTGELFF. The CDR3 DNA is TGTGCCAGCAGATTATCCGGGACAGGGCCCACCGGGGAGCTGTTTTTT.

The genes are TRBV11-2 and TRBJ1-1; D uncertain. Trimming left V 1 base short and J 0 bases short, with 6 bases between. The CDR3 runs to 14 residues. Per the germline V gene, CDR1 is SGHAT and CDR2 is FQNNGV. The CDR3 spells CASSLGQVNTEAFF. DNA of the CDR3: TGTGCCAGCAGCTTAGGGCAGGTGAACACTGAAGCTTTCTTT.

V and J are TRBV5-1 and TRBJ2-1, with 8 positions matching TRBD1. V trimming: 2 bases; J trimming: 9 bases; junction bases outside the gene matches: 22. In germline, CDR1 is SGHRS, CDR2 YFSETQ. This CDR3 has 19 residues. In DNA, the CDR3 is TGCGCCAGCAGCTTATTGGGACTGGAGTTGGGACAGGCGGTTGGTGAGCAGTTCTTC. It codes for CASSLLGLELGQAVGEQFF.

The V call is TRBV12-3 or TRBV12-4, the J call TRBJ2-3; no clear D. V was shortened by 6 bases and J by 0 bases, with 7 bases between the two germline ends. The CDR3 covers 13 residues. CDR3 amino acids: CASRTTSTDTQYF. The CDR3 DNA is TGTGCCAGCAGAACGACTAGCACAGATACGCAGTATTTT.

V usage is TRBV6-2 or TRBV6-3 and J usage is TRBJ2-7, with 8 bases lining up with TRBD1. CDR3 size: 13 residues. CDR1 and CDR2 from the germline V gene are MNHEY and SVGEGT. Trimming removed 6 bases from V and 7 bases from J; junction bases left unmatched: 8. The CDR3 bases are TGTGCCAGCAGCGGTTGGACAGGGTCAGAGCAGTACTTC. Protein: CASSGWTGSEQYF.

This chain links TRBV9 with TRBJ1-1; D not resolved. Deletions cut 0 bases from V and 3 bases from J, with 9 bases between. The CDR3 consists of 14 residues. The germline V gene has CDR1 SGDLS and CDR2 YYNGEE. The CDR3 is CASSVDGRDTEAFF. CDR3 DNA: TGTGCCAGCAGCGTAGATGGGAGGGACACTGAAGCTTTCTTT.